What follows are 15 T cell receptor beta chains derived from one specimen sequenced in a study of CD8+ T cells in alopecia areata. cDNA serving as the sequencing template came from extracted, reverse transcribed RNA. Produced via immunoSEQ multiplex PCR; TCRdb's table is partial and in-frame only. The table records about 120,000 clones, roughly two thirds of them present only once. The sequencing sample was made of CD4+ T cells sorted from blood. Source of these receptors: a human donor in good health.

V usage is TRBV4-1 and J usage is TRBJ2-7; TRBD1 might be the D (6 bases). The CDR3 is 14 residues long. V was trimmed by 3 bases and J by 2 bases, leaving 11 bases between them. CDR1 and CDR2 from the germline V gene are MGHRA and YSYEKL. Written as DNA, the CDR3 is TGCGCCAGCAGCCATCCCGGGACACCCTACGAGCAGTACTTC. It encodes CASSHPGTPYEQYF.

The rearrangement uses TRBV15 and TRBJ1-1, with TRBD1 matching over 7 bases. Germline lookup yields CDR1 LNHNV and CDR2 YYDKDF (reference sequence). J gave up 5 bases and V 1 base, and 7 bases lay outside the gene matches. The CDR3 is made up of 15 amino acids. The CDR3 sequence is CATSRGQGWRTEAFF. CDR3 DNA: TGTGCCACCAGCAGAGGACAGGGATGGCGGACTGAAGCTTTCTTT.

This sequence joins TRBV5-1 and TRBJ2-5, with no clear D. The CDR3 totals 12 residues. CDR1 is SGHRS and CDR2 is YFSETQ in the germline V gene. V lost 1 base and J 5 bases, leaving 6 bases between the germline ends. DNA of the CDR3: TGCGCCAGCAGCTTGCGAAGGGAGACCCAGTACTTC. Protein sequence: CASSLRRETQYF.

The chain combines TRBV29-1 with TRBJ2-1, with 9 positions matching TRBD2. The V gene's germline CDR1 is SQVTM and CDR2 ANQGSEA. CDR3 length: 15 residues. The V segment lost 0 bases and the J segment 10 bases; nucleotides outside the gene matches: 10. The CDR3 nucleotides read TGCAGCGTTGAAGATCGGGGAGCGGGGGGCCGGGAGCAGTTCTTC. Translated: CSVEDRGAGGREQFF.

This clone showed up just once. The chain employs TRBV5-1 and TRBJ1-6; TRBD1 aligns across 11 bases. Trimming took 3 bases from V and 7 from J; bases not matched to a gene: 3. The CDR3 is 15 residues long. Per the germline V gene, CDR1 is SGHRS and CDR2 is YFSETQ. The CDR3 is CASSWGQGGNSPLHF. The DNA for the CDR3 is TGCGCCAGCAGCTGGGGACAGGGGGGGAATTCACCCCTCCACTTT. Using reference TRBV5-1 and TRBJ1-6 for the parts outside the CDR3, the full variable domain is KAGVTQTPRYLIKTRGQQVTLSCSPISGHRSVSWYQQTPGQGLQFLFEYFSETQRNKGNFPGRFSGRQFSNSRSEMNVSTLELGDSALYLCASSWGQGGNSPLHFGNGTRLTVT.

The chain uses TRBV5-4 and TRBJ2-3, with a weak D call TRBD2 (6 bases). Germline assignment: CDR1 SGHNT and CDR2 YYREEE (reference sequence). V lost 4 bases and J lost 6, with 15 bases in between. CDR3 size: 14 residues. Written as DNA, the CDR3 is TGTGCCAGCAGCCCGGACTCACGGGGGGATACGCAGTATTTT. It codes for CASSPDSRGDTQYF.

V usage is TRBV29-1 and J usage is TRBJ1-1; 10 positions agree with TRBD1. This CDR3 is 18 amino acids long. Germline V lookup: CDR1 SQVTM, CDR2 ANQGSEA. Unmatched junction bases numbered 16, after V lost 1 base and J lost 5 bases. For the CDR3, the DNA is TGCAGCGTTGAAGGCTGGTTAGGGACAGGGGACGGGAGGACTGAAGCTTTCTTT. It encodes CSVEGWLGTGDGRTEAFF.

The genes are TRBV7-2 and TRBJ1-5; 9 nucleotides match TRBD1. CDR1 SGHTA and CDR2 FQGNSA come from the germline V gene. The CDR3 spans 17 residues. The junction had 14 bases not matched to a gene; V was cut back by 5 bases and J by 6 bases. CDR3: CASSPSWTGAKGQPQHF. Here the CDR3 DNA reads TGTGCCAGCAGCCCATCGTGGACAGGGGCCAAAGGTCAGCCCCAGCATTTT.

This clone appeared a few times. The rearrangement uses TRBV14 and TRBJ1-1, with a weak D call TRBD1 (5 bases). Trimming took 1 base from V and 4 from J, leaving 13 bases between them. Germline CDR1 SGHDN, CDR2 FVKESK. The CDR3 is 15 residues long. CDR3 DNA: TGTGCCAGCAGCCAAGTTGGGCGAAGGGGCACTGAAGCTTTCTTT. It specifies CASSQVGRRGTEAFF. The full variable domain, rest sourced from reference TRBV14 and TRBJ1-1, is EAGVTQFPSHSVIEKGQTVTLRCDPISGHDNLYWYRRVMGKEIKFLLHFVKESKQDESGMPNNRFLAERTGGTYSTLKVQPAELEDSGVYFCASSQVGRRGTEAFFGQGTRLTVV.

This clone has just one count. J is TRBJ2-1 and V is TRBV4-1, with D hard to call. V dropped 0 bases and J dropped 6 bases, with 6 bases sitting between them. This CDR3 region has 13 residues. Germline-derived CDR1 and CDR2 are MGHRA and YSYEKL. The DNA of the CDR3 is TGCGCCAGCAGCCAAGATTTTACCAATGAGCAGTTCTTC. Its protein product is CASSQDFTNEQFF.

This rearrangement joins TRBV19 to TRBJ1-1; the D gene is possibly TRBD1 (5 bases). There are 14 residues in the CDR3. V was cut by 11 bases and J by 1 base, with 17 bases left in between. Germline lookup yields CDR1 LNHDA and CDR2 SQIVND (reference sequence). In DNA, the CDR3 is TGTGCCGGGAACCGGGGCCGGCGGAACACTGAAGCTTTCTTT. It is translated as CAGNRGRRNTEAFF.

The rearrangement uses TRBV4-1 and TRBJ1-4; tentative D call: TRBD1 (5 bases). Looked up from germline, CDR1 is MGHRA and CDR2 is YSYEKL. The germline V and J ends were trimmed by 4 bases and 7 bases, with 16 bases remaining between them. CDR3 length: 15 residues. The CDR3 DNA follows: TGCGCCAGCAGCCCTAAGAGGGACCCAAGTGAAAAACTGTTTTTT. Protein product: CASSPKRDPSEKLFF.

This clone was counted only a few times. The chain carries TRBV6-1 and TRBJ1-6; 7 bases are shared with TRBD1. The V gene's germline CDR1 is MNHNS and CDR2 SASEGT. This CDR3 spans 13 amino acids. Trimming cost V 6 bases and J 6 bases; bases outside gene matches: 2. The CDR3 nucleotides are TGTGCCAGCAGGGACAGGCCTAATTCACCCCTCCACTTT. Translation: CASRDRPNSPLHF.

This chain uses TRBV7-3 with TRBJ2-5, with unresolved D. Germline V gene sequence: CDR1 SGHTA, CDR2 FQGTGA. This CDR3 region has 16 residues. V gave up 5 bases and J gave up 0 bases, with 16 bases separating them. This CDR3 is CASSPQPLLYQETQYF. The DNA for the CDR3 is TGTGCCAGCAGCCCACAGCCGCTCCTGTACCAAGAGACCCAGTACTTC.

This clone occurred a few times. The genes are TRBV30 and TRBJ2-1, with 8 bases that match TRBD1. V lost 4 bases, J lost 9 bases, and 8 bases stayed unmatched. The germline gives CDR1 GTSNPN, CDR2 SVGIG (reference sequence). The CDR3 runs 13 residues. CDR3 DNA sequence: TGTGCCTGGACTGGACAGGGACTGGGTGAGCAGTTCTTC. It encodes CAWTGQGLGEQFF.